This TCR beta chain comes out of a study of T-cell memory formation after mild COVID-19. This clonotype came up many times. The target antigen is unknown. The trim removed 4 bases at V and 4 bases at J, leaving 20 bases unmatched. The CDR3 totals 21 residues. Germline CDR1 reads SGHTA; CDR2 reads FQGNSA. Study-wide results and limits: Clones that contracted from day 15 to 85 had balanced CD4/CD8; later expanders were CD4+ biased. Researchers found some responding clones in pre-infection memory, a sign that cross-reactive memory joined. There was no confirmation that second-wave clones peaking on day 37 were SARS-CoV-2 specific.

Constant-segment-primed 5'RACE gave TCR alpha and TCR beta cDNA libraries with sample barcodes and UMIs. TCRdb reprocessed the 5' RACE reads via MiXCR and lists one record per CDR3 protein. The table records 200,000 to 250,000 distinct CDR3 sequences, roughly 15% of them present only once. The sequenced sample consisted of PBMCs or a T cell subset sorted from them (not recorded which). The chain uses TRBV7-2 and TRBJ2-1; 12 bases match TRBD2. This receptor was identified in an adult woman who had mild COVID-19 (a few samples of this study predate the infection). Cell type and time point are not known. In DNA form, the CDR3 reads TGTGCCAGCAGCTCGCCGACTAGCGGGAGTTCGAGTATACAGAGGTACAATGAGCAGTTCTTC. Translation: CASSSPTSGSSSIQRYNEQFF.